This T cell receptor (beta chain) was profiled in a study of cytomegalovirus exposure and HLA in healthy donors. The CDR3 covers 15 residues. Germline-derived CDR1 and CDR2 are SGHTA and FQGNSA. With 5 bases removed from V and 2 bases from J, the gap between germline ends came to 15 bases. Primers for the PCR totalled 60 Vbeta and 13 Jbeta. TCRdb keeps only in-frame clones here, not all; method: immunoSEQ multiplex PCR. The sample includes about 150,000 clones, around 57% seen only once; the top ten take 1.8%. Sequencing used PBMCs. The V call is TRBV7-2, the J call TRBJ1-2, with D possibly matching TRBD1 (5 bases). The source is a male donor in good health and CMV-seronegative. CDR3 loop: CASSPPGDSNYGYTF. DNA for the CDR3: TGTGCCAGCAGCCCCCCGGGGGATTCAAACTATGGCTACACCTTC. Supplemented by reference TRBV7-2 and TRBJ1-2, the full variable domain reads GAGVSQSPSNKVTEKGKDVELRCDPISGHTALYWYRQSLGQGLEFLIYFQGNSAPDKSGLPSDRFSAERTGGSVSTLTIQRTQQEDSAVYLCASSPPGDSNYGYTFGSGTRLTVV.